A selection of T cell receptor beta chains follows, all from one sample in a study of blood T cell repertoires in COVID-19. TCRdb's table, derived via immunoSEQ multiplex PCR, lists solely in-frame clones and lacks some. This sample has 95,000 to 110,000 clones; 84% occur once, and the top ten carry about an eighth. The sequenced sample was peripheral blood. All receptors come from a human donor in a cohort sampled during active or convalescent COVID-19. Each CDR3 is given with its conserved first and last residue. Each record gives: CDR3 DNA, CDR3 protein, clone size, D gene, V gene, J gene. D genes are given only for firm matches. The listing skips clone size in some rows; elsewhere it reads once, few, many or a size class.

DNA: TGTGCCAGTAGTGCCCCCGGGGGGCAGAACACTGAAGCTTTCTTT
CDR3: CASSAPGGQNTEAFF
size: -
D: -
V: TRBV19
J: TRBJ1-1

DNA: TGTGCCAGCAGCTTCCGACTAGCGGGGAACACCGGGGAGCTGTTTTTT
CDR3: CASSFRLAGNTGELFF
size: -
D: TRBD2
V: TRBV5-5
J: TRBJ2-2

DNA: TGTGCCAGCAGCTTAAGGGCAGGACTTGACTACGAGCAGTACTTC
CDR3: CASSLRAGLDYEQYF
size: -
D: -
V: TRBV11-3
J: TRBJ2-7

DNA: TGCGCCAGCAGTGATCGGACAAGCTCCTACAATGAGCAGTTCTTC
CDR3: CASSDRTSSYNEQFF
size: once
D: -
V: TRBV10-1
J: TRBJ2-1

DNA: TGTGCCAGCAGTTTACTAGCGACCGGGGAGCTGTTTTTT
CDR3: CASSLLATGELFF
size: -
D: -
V: TRBV28
J: TRBJ2-2

DNA: TGTGCCAGTAGTTTAATCCGGGGGCCCCAGCATTTT
CDR3: CASSLIRGPQHF
size: once
D: -
V: TRBV19
J: TRBJ1-5

DNA: TGCGCCAGCAGCTTGGCCCAGGTCTCAGGGGTAGCTTTCTTT
CDR3: CASSLAQVSGVAFF
size: -
D: -
V: TRBV5-1
J: TRBJ1-1

DNA: TGCGCCAGCAGGGAGGATCGAGATGAAGCTTTCTTT
CDR3: CASREDRDEAFF
size: once
D: -
V: TRBV5-1
J: TRBJ1-1

DNA: TGTGCCAGCAGCTTCCGGGAGCTTAGCGATGAGCAGTTCTTC
CDR3: CASSFRELSDEQFF
size: -
D: -
V: TRBV5-5
J: TRBJ2-1

DNA: TGCGCCAGCAGAGCTAGCTCCTACGAGCAGTACTTC
CDR3: CASRASSYEQYF
size: -
D: -
V: TRBV5-1
J: TRBJ2-7

DNA: TGTGCCAGCGGGCCCAGGGGGGCCCATCAGCCCCAGCATTTT
CDR3: CASGPRGAHQPQHF
size: many
D: TRBD1
V: TRBV2
J: TRBJ1-5

DNA: TGTGCCAGTACTCAAGACTCGACTAATGGAAACACCATATATTTT
CDR3: CASTQDSTNGNTIYF
size: -
D: -
V: TRBV19
J: TRBJ1-3

DNA: TGTGCCAGTAGATCCTCTAAAACCTACGAGCAGTACTTC
CDR3: CASRSSKTYEQYF
size: -
D: -
V: TRBV19
J: TRBJ2-7

DNA: TGTGCCACCTCGGACAGGAACAGCTATGGCTACACCTTC
CDR3: CATSDRNSYGYTF
size: -
D: TRBD1
V: TRBV28
J: TRBJ1-2

DNA: TGTGCCAGCAGCTTAGAGGGACAGGTTAAGGATGAGCAGTTCTTC
CDR3: CASSLEGQVKDEQFF
size: -
D: TRBD1
V: TRBV11-3
J: TRBJ2-1

DNA: TGTGCCAGCAGCGTGGGACAGGGGGCTTGGACTGAAGCTTTCTTT
CDR3: CASSVGQGAWTEAFF
size: -
D: TRBD1
V: TRBV5-6
J: TRBJ1-1

DNA: TGTGCCAGTAGTATAGGATGGGGAAACGGGGGGGGCTCCTACAATGAGCAGTTCTTC
CDR3: CASSIGWGNGGGSYNEQFF
size: -
D: TRBD2
V: TRBV19
J: TRBJ2-1

DNA: TGTGCCAGCGGGACAGATTATGGAAACACCATATATTTT
CDR3: CASGTDYGNTIYF
size: -
D: TRBD1
V: TRBV2
J: TRBJ1-3

DNA: TGTGCCAGCAGTGGGTACAGGGGGACAGAGCCCCAGCATTTT
CDR3: CASSGYRGTEPQHF
size: -
D: TRBD1
V: TRBV2
J: TRBJ1-5

DNA: TGTGCCATCAGTGAGTCGCGCGGGACTAGCGGCACAGATACGCAGTATTTT
CDR3: CAISESRGTSGTDTQYF
size: -
D: TRBD2
V: TRBV10-3
J: TRBJ2-3

DNA: TGCAGCGTTGAAATAGACTCTGGAAACACCATATATTTT
CDR3: CSVEIDSGNTIYF
size: -
D: -
V: TRBV29-1
J: TRBJ1-3

DNA: TGTGCCAGCGTGGAGGTTAGGGGGGGTTACAATGAGCAGTTCTTC
CDR3: CASVEVRGGYNEQFF
size: -
D: -
V: TRBV3-1/TRBV3-2
J: TRBJ2-1

DNA: TGCGCCAGCAGCTTTGAGGGAATGAACACTGAAGCTTTCTTT
CDR3: CASSFEGMNTEAFF
size: -
D: -
V: TRBV5-1
J: TRBJ1-1

DNA: TGTGCCAGCAGCATGACAGGGGCTAATGAAAAACTGTTTTTT
CDR3: CASSMTGANEKLFF
size: -
D: TRBD1
V: TRBV7-9
J: TRBJ1-4

DNA: TGCGCCAGCAGCTGGACTAGCGGGGGCACAGATACGCAGTATTTT
CDR3: CASSWTSGGTDTQYF
size: -
D: TRBD2
V: TRBV5-1
J: TRBJ2-3

DNA: TGTGCCAGCAGTGTCCGACTAGCGGGGGTGACCTACAATGAGCAGTTCTTC
CDR3: CASSVRLAGVTYNEQFF
size: -
D: TRBD2
V: TRBV6-1
J: TRBJ2-1

DNA: TGTGCCAGCAGCTTAGGGGGACTCGGGAGGGAAGAGTCCGGGGAGCTGTTTTTT
CDR3: CASSLGGLGREESGELFF
size: -
D: TRBD2
V: TRBV11-3
J: TRBJ2-2

DNA: TGTGCCAGCTCACCACGGGACAGTCATAATGAAAAACTGTTTTTT
CDR3: CASSPRDSHNEKLFF
size: -
D: TRBD1
V: TRBV18
J: TRBJ1-4

DNA: TGCGCCAGCAGCTTGGCCGGAGGGGGGGCTCGAGAGACCCAGTACTTC
CDR3: CASSLAGGGARETQYF
size: once
D: -
V: TRBV5-1
J: TRBJ2-5